The source of this T cell receptor beta chain is a study of PD-1 blockade in classical Hodgkin lymphoma. Profiled with immunoSEQ multiplex PCR; TCRdb holds only in-frame clones, not every one. The data show about 84,000 clones, approximately 88% seen once. Germline-derived CDR1 and CDR2 are PRHDT and FYEKMQ (reference sequence). The CDR3 runs 15 residues. Trimming stripped 5 bases from V and 1 base from J, with 14 bases between. Each and every patient relapsed after autologous stem cell transplantation, and patients got differing brentuximab vedotin exposure. The starting material was peripheral blood mononuclear cells (PBMCs), obtained at baseline. This TCR derives from a human donor with classical Hodgkin lymphoma. The chain links TRBV13 to TRBJ2-5, with a tentative D call TRBD2 (5 bases). The CDR3 spells CASSQWTGSQETQYF. CDR3 nucleotides: TGTGCCAGCAGCCAGTGGACTGGTAGCCAAGAGACCCAGTACTTC.